This entry concerns a single T cell receptor (beta chain). Its cognate antigen is unknown. This sample was included in a study of shared clonotypes between healthy human individuals. Sequencing was performed with immunoSEQ multiplex PCR; in TCRdb, only in-frame clones are kept and a portion is missing. Of a few hundred thousand clones listed, 65% are singletons. Study observations and caveats: Generally, estimated richness proved larger in naive subsets than it did in memory subsets.

Trimming at V came to 3 bases and at J to 3 bases, leaving 9 bases not matched to a gene. The CDR3 sequence is 17 residues long. The germline CDR1 and CDR2 sequences are KGHSH and LQKENI. Sample: memory CD4+ T cells sorted from blood. Documented subset: CD45RA-negative fraction. This clonotype was obtained from a man aged 25-45 years in good health. The chain combines TRBV18 with TRBJ1-1; 11 bases are shared with TRBD1. For the CDR3, the DNA is TGTGCCAGCTCACCGACCGGGACAGGGGGATGGTACACTGAAGCTTTCTTT. Its protein product is CASSPTGTGGWYTEAFF.